This record covers a single T cell receptor (beta chain). Its antigen remains unidentified. The CDR3 totals 14 residues. The V end was cut by 4 bases, the J end by 0 bases, with 9 bases between. This entry comes from a study of CD8 T cells in Susac syndrome. Overall study findings and caveats: The study conceded that its TCR sequencing and HLA analysis involved relatively few individuals.

The patients who served as multiple sclerosis controls were treatment-naive and had stable or active relapsing-remitting disease that fulfilled the revised McDonald criteria. Purification of the CD8+ and CD4+ T cells relied on negative isolation, and TEMRA cells underwent FACS enrichment. With random hexamers, reverse transcription was performed on roughly 0.45 to 1 ug of RNA. TCRdb ran MiXCR on the immunoSEQ multiplex PCR reads and lists one entry per CDR3 protein. This table holds approximately 71,000 distinct CDR3 sequences, just over 95% found once. V gene TRBV12-3 or TRBV12-4 combines with J gene TRBJ1-1; no reliable D call. Sequences were obtained from CD4+ T cells from PBMCs. The sequence came from a human donor with multiple sclerosis. The CDR3 DNA reads TGTGCCAGCAGTTCTGTCAGTATGAACACTGAAGCTTTCTTT. It specifies CASSSVSMNTEAFF.